The next 10 T cell receptor beta chains were all read from a single sample in a study of T-cell memory formation after mild COVID-19 (dated by TCRdb to 2020 to 2022). The receptor library was made with 5' RACE. The data were produced on an Illumina NovaSeq 6000. TCRdb reran the public reads through fastp at Q25 and MiXCR, keeping productive beta chains. When rows share a CDR3 protein, they turn into one entry using the most common DNA and genes. This sample gives 450,000 or so distinct CDR3 sequences in total; roughly 23% of them show up just once. The ten most abundant clones make up 12% of the sample. The sample taken for sequencing was PBMCs or a T cell subset sorted from them (not recorded which). The receptors were sampled from an adult woman who had mild COVID-19 (a few samples of this study predate the infection). The sample titles of this study are shuffled in the database, so cell type and time point are left out; the donor was told from shared clones.

The table lists this clonotype with a few counts. The gene calls are TRBV29-1 and TRBJ2-2; D may be TRBD1 (6 bases). V lost 3 bases, J lost 5 bases, and 10 bases lay in between. The CDR3 contains 13 residues. In germline, CDR1 is SQVTM, CDR2 ANQGSEA. This CDR3 is CSVEGAPTGELFF. Here the CDR3 DNA reads TGCAGCGTTGAGGGGGCTCCTACCGGGGAGCTGTTTTTT.

This clonotype has a count of ten or more. The CDR3 nucleotides read TGTGCCAGCAGACTAGCGTCGACCCACACAGATACGCAGTATTTT. Translation gives CASRLASTHTDTQYF. The rearrangement joins TRBV6-2 or TRBV6-3 to TRBJ2-3, with TRBD2 matching 7 bases. CDR3 length: 15 residues. Germline V gene lookup returns CDR1 MNHEY and CDR2 SVGEGT. The V gene end was trimmed by 6 bases and the J gene end by 2 bases; junction bases not matched to a gene: 8.

The chain uses TRBV25-1 and TRBJ2-7; 10 bases map to TRBD1. The germline V gene has CDR1 MGHDK and CDR2 SYGVNS. CDR3 length: 16 amino acids. The ends lost 3 bases at V and 6 bases at J; junction bases unmatched: 11. The CDR3 coding sequence is TGTGCCAGCAGTGACGTGTACGGGACAGGGGACTCCGAGCAGTACTTC. Its protein is CASSDVYGTGDSEQYF.

The rearrangement joins TRBV7-8 to TRBJ2-5; TRBD2 might be the D (6 bases). Germline V CDR1 and CDR2: SGHVS, FQNEAQ. The ends were cut back, 5 bases at V and 7 bases at J, with 20 bases in the middle. CDR3 size: 15 residues. CDR3: CASSPEAGGRGTQYF. The CDR3 nucleotides read TGTGCCAGCAGCCCCGAAGCGGGCGGACGGGGGACCCAGTACTTC.

This clonotype was counted ten times or more. The V and J genes are TRBV6-1 and TRBJ2-3; 13 bases line up with TRBD2. J gave up 1 base and V 6 bases, and 4 bases lay outside the gene matches. CDR1 and CDR2 (germline): MNHNS, SASEGT. CDR3 length: 16 amino acids. The CDR3 reads CASSLGLAGRTDTQYF. The DNA for the CDR3 is TGTGCCAGCAGCTTGGGACTAGCGGGGCGCACAGATACGCAGTATTTT.

The chain uses TRBV5-1 and TRBJ1-2; D is ambiguous. Germline assignment: CDR1 SGHRS and CDR2 YFSETQ. The CDR3 is made up of 15 amino acids. V was cut by 0 bases and J by 6 bases, with 15 bases left in between. This CDR3 reads CASSLVGSAAHGYTF. CDR3 DNA sequence: TGCGCCAGCAGCTTGGTTGGGTCGGCAGCCCATGGCTACACCTTC.

This rearrangement joins TRBV20-1 to TRBJ2-3; no clear D gene. This CDR3 has 12 amino acids. The germline V gene has CDR1 DFQATT and CDR2 SNEGSKA (reference sequence). Between the trimmed V and J ends, which lost 1 base and 4 bases, there was a span of 6 bases. The CDR3 DNA reads as TGCAGTGCTAGAGGATTGGCAGATACGCAGTATTTT. Amino acid sequence: CSARGLADTQYF.

V usage is TRBV12-3 or TRBV12-4 and J usage is TRBJ1-6; no clear D. Trimming pared 5 bases from V and 6 bases from J, leaving 11 bases between. The CDR3 totals 14 residues. CDR3: CASSLAAVNSPLHF. The CDR3 DNA reads TGTGCCAGCAGTCTTGCGGCCGTTAATTCACCCCTCCACTTT.

This clonotype came up many times. The chain has TRBV12-3 or TRBV12-4 and TRBJ2-1, with D possibly being TRBD2 (5 bases). The CDR3 contains 11 residues. V was cut by 4 bases and J by 7 bases, with 5 bases left in between. The CDR3 spells CASSWENEQFF. The DNA for the CDR3 is TGTGCCAGCAGTTGGGAGAATGAGCAGTTCTTC.

This clonotype was found a few times. The chain has TRBV20-1 and TRBJ2-1, with 12 positions matching TRBD2. Germline CDR1 and CDR2: DFQATT and SNEGSKA (reference sequence). The CDR3 has 15 residues. Trimming cost V 5 bases and J 3 bases; bases outside gene matches: 5. This CDR3 is CSAGWTSGNYNEQFF. The CDR3 DNA sequence: TGCAGTGCTGGATGGACTAGCGGGAACTACAATGAGCAGTTCTTC.